Following are 22 T cell receptor beta chains from one sample sequenced in a study of cytomegalovirus exposure and HLA in healthy donors. Use of 60 Vbeta and 13 Jbeta primers characterized the PCR. Libraries were prepared by immunoSEQ multiplex PCR; TCRdb keeps only in-frame clonotypes and omits some of them. The sample includes 200,000 to 250,000 clones, 60% to 80% of them seen just once. The material sequenced was PBMCs. The receptors shown here come from a male donor in good health and CMV-seronegative.

The chain is built from TRBV7-3 and TRBJ2-2; TRBD2 matches 10 bases. This CDR3 comprises 15 residues. Germline V CDR1 and CDR2: SGHTA, FQGTGA. The V gene end was trimmed by 8 bases and the J gene end by 3 bases; junction bases not matched to a gene: 6. CDR3 sequence: CASGPGLAYTGELFF. CDR3 in DNA: TGTGCCAGCGGACCGGGACTAGCGTACACCGGGGAGCTGTTTTTT.

The chain couples TRBV5-8 to TRBJ2-2, with D maybe TRBD2 (6 bases). The CDR3 is made up of 14 amino acids. Trimming left V 2 bases short and J 4 bases short, with 9 bases between. CDR1 and CDR2 (germline): SGHTS, YDEGEE. Written as DNA, the CDR3 is TGTGCCAGCAGCTTTGGGGGGTTCACCGGGGAGCTGTTTTTT. Its protein is CASSFGGFTGELFF.

The V gene is TRBV19, the J gene TRBJ1-2; tentatively, D is TRBD1 (6 bases). Germline V gene lookup returns CDR1 LNHDA and CDR2 SQIVND (reference sequence). CDR3 length: 12 residues. Trimming pared 5 bases from V and 8 bases from J, leaving 12 bases between. This CDR3 reads CASSPRGAGYTF. The CDR3 nucleotides read TGTGCCAGTAGTCCCAGGGGAGCCGGCTACACCTTC.

The chain has TRBV25-1 and TRBJ1-4; TRBD1 aligns across 8 bases. CDR1 is MGHDK and CDR2 is SYGVNS in the germline V gene. Trimming removed 2 bases from V and 7 bases from J; junction bases left unmatched: 12. This CDR3 has 17 amino acids. The CDR3 sequence: CASSEPKNDRGFEKLFF. Here the CDR3 DNA reads TGTGCCAGCAGTGAACCCAAGAATGACAGGGGTTTTGAAAAACTGTTTTTT.

The chain links TRBV7-3 to TRBJ2-5, with 14 bases matching TRBD2. V dropped 10 bases and J dropped 5; count of bases not matched to a gene: 9. The germline V gene encodes CDR1 SGHTA and CDR2 FQGTGA. The CDR3 runs 15 residues. CDR3 bases: TGTGCCATGGGACTAGCGGGAGAGGAGGAGGAGACCCAGTACTTC. Encoded protein: CAMGLAGEEEETQYF.

V is TRBV28 and J is TRBJ1-5, with 9 bases that match TRBD1. CDR3 length: 15 residues. Germline V gene data show CDR1 as MDHEN and CDR2 as SYDVKM. With V trimmed by 7 bases and J by 3 bases, 7 bases remained unmatched. CDR3 nucleotides: TGTGCCAGCACTTTCCTACAGGGGGCCAATCAGCCCCAGCATTTT. Its translation: CASTFLQGANQPQHF.

This clone has a single count. This chain uses TRBV5-8 with TRBJ2-3, with a weak D call TRBD1 (8 bases). CDR3 size: 15 residues. Germline assignment: CDR1 SGHTS and CDR2 YDEGEE. Deletions cut 3 bases from V and 4 bases from J, with 15 bases between. The CDR3 DNA reads TGTGCCAGCAGCTCCCGACAGGGGAGGGCAGATACGCAGTATTTT. This gives the protein CASSSRQGRADTQYF.

This rearrangement joins TRBV13 to TRBJ2-7; 7 bases line up with TRBD1. Losses at the gene ends were 5 bases for V and 13 bases for J; bases not matched to a gene: 8. The CDR3 covers 11 residues. Germline values: CDR1 PRHDT, CDR2 FYEKMQ (reference sequence). The CDR3 DNA sequence: TGTGCCAGCAGCCGACGACAGGGTGGATACTTC. Translation gives CASSRRQGGYF.

Concerning this clone itself: The sample holds other DNA sequences that translate to the same CDR3. The gene calls are TRBV7-9 and TRBJ2-1; a weak D match, TRBD1 (5 bases). V dropped 5 bases and J dropped 10 bases, with 15 bases sitting between them. The CDR3 covers 13 residues. Per the germline V gene, CDR1 is SEHNR and CDR2 is FQNEAQ (reference sequence). CDR3 sequence: CASSPRAVKEQFF. The CDR3 DNA is TGTGCCAGCAGCCCCAGGGCGGTTAAGGAGCAGTTCTTC.

This chain joins TRBV28 and TRBJ1-2; maybe TRBD1 (5 bases). This CDR3 region has 15 residues. CDR1 is MDHEN, CDR2 SYDVKM, per germline. V was clipped by 5 bases and J by 2 bases, with 15 bases between them. CDR3 sequence: CASSAIRGFNYGYTF. CDR3 in DNA: TGTGCCAGCAGTGCCATTAGGGGTTTCAACTATGGCTACACCTTC.

The gene calls are TRBV11-2 and TRBJ2-7; 9 bases line up with TRBD1. Germline CDR1 SGHAT, CDR2 FQNNGV. This CDR3 spans 17 amino acids. J was trimmed by 1 base and V by 5 bases; bases with no gene match: 12. The CDR3 DNA is TGTGCCAGCAGCCCCCTTCGAGGACAGGGGACTTCCTACGAGCAGTACTTC. This sequence encodes CASSPLRGQGTSYEQYF.

The gene calls are TRBV11-2 and TRBJ1-1, with D possibly TRBD1 on 6 matching bases. The CDR3 length is 16 residues. With 0 bases removed from V and 0 bases from J, the gap between germline ends came to 11 bases. Germline V gene lookup returns CDR1 SGHAT and CDR2 FQNNGV. CDR3 loop: CASSLDTQGLNTEAFF. The CDR3 DNA is TGTGCCAGCAGCTTAGACACACAGGGCTTGAACACTGAAGCTTTCTTT.

The chain employs TRBV2 and TRBJ1-3; perhaps TRBD1 as D (6 bases). Germline V lookup: CDR1 SNHLY, CDR2 FYNNEI. The germline V and J ends were trimmed by 8 bases and 2 bases, with 10 bases remaining between them. The CDR3 is 13 amino acids. The DNA of the CDR3 is TGTGCCAGCGAGAAGGGGGCTGGAAACACCATATATTTT. This encodes CASEKGAGNTIYF.

The chain recombines TRBV15 with TRBJ1-4, with TRBD1 matching 9 bases. CDR3 length: 17 amino acids. Germline V gene sequence: CDR1 LNHNV, CDR2 YYDKDF (reference sequence). V was pared by 5 bases and J by 4 bases, with 11 bases of the junction left unmatched. CDR3 sequence (DNA): TGTGCCACCAGCCCCAGAAACAGGGGGCCCCTTAATGAAAAACTGTTTTTT. Translation: CATSPRNRGPLNEKLFF.

The CDR3 protein is CASKAGGDQPQHF. Written as DNA, the CDR3 is TGCGCCAGCAAGGCAGGGGGCGATCAGCCCCAGCATTTT. The V and J genes are TRBV4-1 and TRBJ1-5, with 8 bases identical to TRBD1. The CDR3 has 13 amino acids. After removal of 7 bases from V and 5 bases from J, the junction contained 4 bases not matched to a gene. Germline V gives CDR1 MGHRA, CDR2 YSYEKL.

The V gene is TRBV28, the J gene TRBJ1-2; no clear D. CDR1 and CDR2 from the germline V gene are MDHEN and SYDVKM. The CDR3 totals 13 residues. V gave up 8 bases and J gave up 0 bases, with 10 bases separating them. The CDR3 region is CASVRTTNYGYTF. CDR3 nucleotide sequence: TGTGCCAGCGTCAGAACAACTAACTATGGCTACACCTTC.

CDR3 in amino acids: CASRQREDSNQPQHF. The CDR3 coding sequence is TGTGCCAGCAGACAAAGGGAGGATAGCAATCAGCCCCAGCATTTT. V gene TRBV6-1 combines with J gene TRBJ1-5; D remains unclear. Trimming stripped 6 bases from V and 0 bases from J, with 12 bases between. Germline V lookup: CDR1 MNHNS, CDR2 SASEGT. The CDR3 runs 15 residues.

V gene TRBV5-6 combines with J gene TRBJ2-7; unclear D gene. The germline CDR1 and CDR2 sequences are SGHDT and YYEEEE. Trimming took 2 bases from V and 5 from J, leaving 14 bases between them. The CDR3 is 14 residues long. Here the CDR3 reads CASSLRITIDEQYF. CDR3 in DNA: TGTGCCAGCAGCTTAAGAATTACTATCGACGAGCAGTACTTC.

Here the CDR3 DNA reads TGTGCCAGCAGCCAAGGAGCGGGAGGTTGGGAAGAGCAGTACTTC. Protein: CASSQGAGGWEEQYF. The rearrangement links TRBV14 to TRBJ2-7, with 9 nucleotides matching TRBD2. J gave up 7 bases and V 1 base, and 8 bases lay outside the gene matches. CDR3 length equals 15 residues. Germline V gene lookup returns CDR1 SGHDN and CDR2 FVKESK.

The genes are TRBV9 and TRBJ1-5; D is perhaps TRBD1 (6 bases). This CDR3 has 13 amino acids. Trimming left V 4 bases short and J 3 bases short, with 8 bases between. Germline values: CDR1 SGDLS, CDR2 YYNGEE. DNA for the CDR3: TGTGCCAGCAGCCGGGACACCAATCAGCCCCAGCATTTT. Its protein product is CASSRDTNQPQHF.

The chain uses TRBV5-4 and TRBJ1-2; TRBD1 aligns across 8 bases. CDR1 is SGHNT, CDR2 YYREEE, per germline (reference sequence). After removal of 1 base from V and 2 bases from J, the junction contained 4 bases not matched to a gene. The CDR3 covers 15 residues. For the CDR3, the DNA is TGTGCCAGCAGCTTGTCGGCAGGGGGCAACTATGGCTACACCTTC. It is translated as CASSLSAGGNYGYTF.

This chain uses TRBV5-8 with TRBJ1-1, with D possibly TRBD1 on 6 matching bases. Trimming cost V 2 bases and J 5 bases, with 13 bases left between them. This CDR3 spans 14 amino acids. Per germline, CDR1 SGHTS and CDR2 YDEGEE. CDR3 region: CASSLRGGETEAFF. CDR3 DNA: TGTGCCAGCAGCTTACGAGGGGGTGAGACTGAAGCTTTCTTT.